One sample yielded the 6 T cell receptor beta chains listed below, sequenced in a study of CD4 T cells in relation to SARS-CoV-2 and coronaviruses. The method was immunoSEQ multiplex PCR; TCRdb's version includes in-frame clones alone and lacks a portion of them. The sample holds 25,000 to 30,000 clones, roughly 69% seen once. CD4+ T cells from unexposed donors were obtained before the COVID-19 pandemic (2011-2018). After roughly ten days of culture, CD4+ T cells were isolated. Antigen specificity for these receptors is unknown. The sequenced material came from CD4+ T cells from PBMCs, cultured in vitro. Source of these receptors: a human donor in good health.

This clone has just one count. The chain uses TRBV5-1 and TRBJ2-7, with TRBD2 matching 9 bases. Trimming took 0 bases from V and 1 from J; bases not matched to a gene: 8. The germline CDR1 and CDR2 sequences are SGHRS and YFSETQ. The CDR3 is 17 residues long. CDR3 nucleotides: TGCGCCAGCAGCTTGGGAGCGGGAGGTGGGGTTTCCTACGAGCAGTACTTC. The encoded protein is CASSLGAGGGVSYEQYF. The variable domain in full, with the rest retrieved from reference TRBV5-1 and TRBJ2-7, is KAGVTQTPRYLIKTRGQQVTLSCSPISGHRSVSWYQQTPGQGLQFLFEYFSETQRNKGNFPGRFSGRQFSNSRSEMNVSTLELGDSALYLCASSLGAGGGVSYEQYFGPGTRLTVT.

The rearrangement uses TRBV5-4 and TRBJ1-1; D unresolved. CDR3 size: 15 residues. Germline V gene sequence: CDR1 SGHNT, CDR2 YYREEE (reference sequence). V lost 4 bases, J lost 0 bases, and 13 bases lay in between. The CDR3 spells CASSHSAGMNTEAFF. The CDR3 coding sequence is TGTGCCAGCAGCCACTCCGCAGGCATGAACACTGAAGCTTTCTTT.

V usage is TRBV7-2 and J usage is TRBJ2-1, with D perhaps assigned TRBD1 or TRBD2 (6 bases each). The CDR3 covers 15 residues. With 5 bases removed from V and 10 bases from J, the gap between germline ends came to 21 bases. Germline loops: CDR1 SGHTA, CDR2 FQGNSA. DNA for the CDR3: TGTGCCAGCAGCCTCGCTAGGGGGGAGTTTGCCGAGCAGTTCTTC. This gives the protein CASSLARGEFAEQFF.

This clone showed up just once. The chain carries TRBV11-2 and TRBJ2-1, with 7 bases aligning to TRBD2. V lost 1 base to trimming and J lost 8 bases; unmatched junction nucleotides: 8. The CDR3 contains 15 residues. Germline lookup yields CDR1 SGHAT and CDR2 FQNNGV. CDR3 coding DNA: TGTGCCAGCAGCTTAGGTGGGAGGGCTTTCGATGAGCAGTTCTTC. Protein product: CASSLGGRAFDEQFF.

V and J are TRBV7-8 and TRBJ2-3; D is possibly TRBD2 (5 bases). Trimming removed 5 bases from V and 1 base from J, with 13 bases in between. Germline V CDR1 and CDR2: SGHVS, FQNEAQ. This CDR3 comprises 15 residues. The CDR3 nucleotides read TGTGCCAGCAGCCCCCCGGGATGGCGCACAGATACGCAGTATTTT. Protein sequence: CASSPPGWRTDTQYF.

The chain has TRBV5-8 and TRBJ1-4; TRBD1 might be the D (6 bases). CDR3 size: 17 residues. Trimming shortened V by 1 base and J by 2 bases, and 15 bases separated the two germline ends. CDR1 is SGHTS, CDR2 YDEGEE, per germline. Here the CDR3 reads CASSLSPTGWTNEKLFF. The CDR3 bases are TGTGCCAGCAGCTTGTCCCCAACAGGGTGGACTAATGAAAAACTGTTTTTT. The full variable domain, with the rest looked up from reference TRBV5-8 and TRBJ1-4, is EAGVTQSPTHLIKTRGQQATLRCSPISGHTSVYWYQQALGLGLQFLLWYDEGEERNRGNFPPRFSGRQFPNYSSELNVNALELEDSALYLCASSLSPTGWTNEKLFFGSGTQLSVL.